This paragraph reports one TCR beta chain. The junction does not match germline at one end; this may be a read error. The data were obtained in a study of blood T cell repertoires in COVID-19. About the study: Acute and convalescent COVID-19 samples came from the United States, Italy and Spain. Sample material is recorded as cDNA or gDNA derived from T cells, B-cell-depleted T cells, or PBMCs.

Germline CDR1 is SSHAT and CDR2 is FNYEAQ (reference sequence). CDR3 length: 17 amino acids. In the original analysis: Reference gene primer amplification gave estimated nucleated cell counts. The assay was immunoSEQ multiplex PCR, and TCRdb's table has in-frame clones only and misses some. V and J calls and clone size come straight from that table; D and trimming were deduced from the DNA. This sample has some 100,000 clones, with roughly 80% found just once. The gene calls are TRBV7-7 and TRBJ2-3; 10 nucleotides match TRBD2. Specimen: peripheral blood. The clonotype comes from a man aged 45-65 years with acute or convalescent COVID-19. The CDR3 coding sequence is TGTGCTAGCAGCTTTAAACGGGCTAGCGGGAGCCCTGGTACGCAGTATTTT. Its translation: CASSFKRASGSPGTQYF.